Listed below are T cell receptor beta chains from one sample, sequenced in a study of shared clonotypes between healthy human individuals. Here immunoSEQ multiplex PCR was the method, and the copy in TCRdb shows in-frame clones only, minus some. This sample yields about 2 million clones, of which about 95% are seen a single time; around 1.1% belongs to the top ten. The specimen sequenced was naive CD8+ T cells sorted from blood. All receptors derive from a man aged 18-30 years in good health. Both conserved end residues are part of each CDR3. D genes are given only for firm matches. The size entry is marked missing in some rows and otherwise reads once, few, many or a size class.

V	size	J	D	CDR3	DNA
TRBV9	.	TRBJ2-3	TRBD2	CASSVDQLAGITDTQYF	TGTGCCAGCAGCGTAGATCAACTAGCGGGGATCACAGATACGCAGTATTTT
TRBV6-4	few	TRBJ1-2	.	CASRQSDGYTF	TGTGCCAGCAGGCAGAGCGATGGCTACACCTTC
TRBV7-9	once	TRBJ2-5	.	CASSPILAGLSGSRETQYF	TGTGCCAGCAGCCCCATTCTTGCGGGGTTATCGGGTTCTCGAGAGACCCAGTACTTC
TRBV9	.	TRBJ2-1	TRBD1	CASSSDRVFYNEQFF	TGTGCCAGCAGTTCGGACAGGGTCTTCTACAATGAGCAGTTCTTC
TRBV19	.	TRBJ2-7	.	CASSIVRAPVYEQYF	TGTGCCAGTAGTATAGTCCGGGCCCCAGTATACGAGCAGTACTTC
TRBV30	.	TRBJ2-5	TRBD1	CAWSVKGQGLVYRFQETQYF	TGTGCCTGGAGTGTGAAGGGACAGGGGCTGGTTTACCGTTTCCAAGAGACCCAGTACTTC
TRBV15	.	TRBJ2-4	.	CATSSSRGFGIQYF	TGTGCCACCAGCTCCAGTAGGGGGTTCGGCATTCAGTACTTC
TRBV27	few	TRBJ2-7	TRBD2	CASSWTSGSSYEQYF	TGTGCCAGCAGTTGGACTAGCGGGAGCTCCTACGAGCAGTACTTC
TRBV7-2	.	TRBJ1-1	.	CASSLALRGTEAFF	TGTGCCAGCAGCTTAGCGCTGAGGGGTACTGAAGCTTTCTTT
TRBV6-6	.	TRBJ1-4	.	CASSYVGTHEKLFF	TGTGCCAGCAGTTACGTGGGGACGCATGAAAAACTGTTTTTT
TRBV27	.	TRBJ2-7	TRBD1	CASSFGGQGYEQYF	TGTGCCAGCAGTTTTGGGGGACAGGGCTACGAGCAGTACTTC
TRBV19	.	TRBJ1-1	.	CASSIGRDIGDLNTEAFF	TGTGCCAGTAGTATAGGTCGGGACATAGGTGACTTGAACACTGAAGCTTTCTTT
TRBV7-8	.	TRBJ2-2	.	CASSSHYPSDGELFF	TGTGCCAGCAGCTCCCACTACCCGTCTGACGGGGAGCTGTTTTTT
TRBV5-6	.	TRBJ1-1	.	CASSLVRLFGTEAFF	TGTGCCAGCAGCTTGGTTCGACTTTTTGGCACTGAAGCTTTCTTT
TRBV9	.	TRBJ1-2	TRBD1	CASSTSQGVYGYTF	TGTGCCAGCAGCACATCCCAGGGGGTCTATGGCTACACCTTC
TRBV28	.	TRBJ1-3	.	CASSFSPITIYF	TGTGCCAGCAGTTTTTCCCCTATCACCATATATTTT
TRBV2	.	TRBJ2-7	TRBD2	CASSERLAGGYEQYF	TGTGCCAGCAGTGAGCGGCTAGCGGGAGGGTACGAGCAGTACTTC
TRBV7-9	.	TRBJ1-5	.	CASSLGQGVQPQHF	TGTGCCAGCAGCTTAGGTCAGGGCGTTCAGCCCCAGCATTTT
TRBV5-1	.	TRBJ2-5	TRBD2	CASSLEAGAKETQYF	TGCGCCAGCAGCTTGGAGGCGGGAGCGAAAGAGACCCAGTACTTC
TRBV14	.	TRBJ2-7	.	CASSLGGSQYF	TGTGCCAGCAGCCTAGGCGGTTCGCAGTACTTC
TRBV27	.	TRBJ2-3	TRBD2	CASSLGLAGGDTQYF	TGTGCCAGCAGTTTGGGACTAGCGGGGGGGGATACGCAGTATTTT
TRBV5-1	.	TRBJ1-1	TRBD1	CASSLGTAPYGEAFF	TGCGCCAGCAGCTTAGGGACAGCCCCGTATGGTGAAGCTTTCTTT
TRBV7-8	.	TRBJ2-1	TRBD1	CASSLTGTGRHEQFF	TGTGCCAGCAGCTTGACCGGGACAGGGAGACATGAGCAGTTCTTC
TRBV6-1	.	TRBJ2-2	.	CASSYIPGESELFF	TGTGCCAGCAGTTATATTCCCGGGGAATCGGAGCTGTTTTTT
TRBV4-3	.	TRBJ2-1	TRBD1	CASSHPGQEGNEQFF	TGCGCCAGCAGCCACCCGGGACAGGAAGGCAATGAGCAGTTCTTC
TRBV4-3	.	TRBJ2-7	.	CASSQGSGSYEQYF	TGCGCCAGCAGCCAAGGAAGCGGGTCCTACGAGCAGTACTTC
TRBV10-1	.	TRBJ1-2	.	CASLRRGRGYGYTF	TGCGCCAGCCTAAGGCGGGGGCGCGGCTATGGCTACACCTTC
TRBV7-9	few	TRBJ2-2	.	CASSTGTPGELFF	TGTGCCAGCAGCACCGGGACCCCCGGGGAGCTGTTTTTT
TRBV5-1	.	TRBJ1-2	.	CASTLKGAGYGYTF	TGCGCCAGCACACTGAAGGGTGCAGGGTATGGCTACACCTTC
TRBV9	.	TRBJ2-7	TRBD2	CASSVAGGTYEQYF	TGTGCCAGCAGCGTAGCGGGGGGAACTTACGAGCAGTACTTC
TRBV6-5	once	TRBJ2-7	TRBD2	CASSYSGTSGYEQYF	TGTGCCAGCAGTTACTCCGGGACTAGCGGCTACGAGCAGTACTTC
TRBV7-6	once	TRBJ1-6	TRBD1	CASSLETGFALHRGNSPLHF	TGTGCCAGCAGCTTAGAGACAGGGTTTGCCCTTCACAGGGGTAATTCACCCCTCCACTTT
TRBV13	.	TRBJ2-5	TRBD2	CASSSRTSGRDRETQYF	TGTGCCAGCAGCTCGAGGACTAGCGGGAGGGATAGGGAGACCCAGTACTTC
TRBV4-2	once	TRBJ1-1	.	CASSQGVAGDVNTEAFF	TGTGCCAGCAGCCAAGGAGTAGCAGGGGATGTGAACACTGAAGCTTTCTTT
TRBV6-5	.	TRBJ2-1	TRBD2	CASSRTSGSYEQFF	TGTGCCAGCAGTAGGACTAGCGGGAGCTATGAGCAGTTCTTC
TRBV2	.	TRBJ1-6	TRBD1	CASRDREGSPLHF	TGTGCCAGCAGAGACAGGGAGGGTTCACCCCTCCACTTT
TRBV7-8	.	TRBJ1-4	.	CASSLATGGHPKLFF	TGTGCCAGCAGCTTAGCGACGGGGGGGCACCCCAAACTGTTTTTT